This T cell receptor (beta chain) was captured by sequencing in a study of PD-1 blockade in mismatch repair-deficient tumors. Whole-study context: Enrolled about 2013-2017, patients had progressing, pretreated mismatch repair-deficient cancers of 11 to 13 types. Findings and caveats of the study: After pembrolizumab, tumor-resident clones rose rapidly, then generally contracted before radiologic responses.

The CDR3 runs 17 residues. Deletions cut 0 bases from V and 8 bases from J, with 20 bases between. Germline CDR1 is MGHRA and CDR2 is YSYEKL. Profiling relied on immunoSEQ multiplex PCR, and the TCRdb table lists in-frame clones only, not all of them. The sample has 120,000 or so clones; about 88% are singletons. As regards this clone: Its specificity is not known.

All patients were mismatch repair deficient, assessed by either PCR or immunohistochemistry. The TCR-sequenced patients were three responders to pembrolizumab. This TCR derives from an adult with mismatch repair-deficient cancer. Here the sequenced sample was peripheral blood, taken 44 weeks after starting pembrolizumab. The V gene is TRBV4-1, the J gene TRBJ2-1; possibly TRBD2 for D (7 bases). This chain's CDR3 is CASSQDPIWGGWDEQFF. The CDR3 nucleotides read TGCGCCAGCAGCCAAGATCCAATTTGGGGGGGCTGGGATGAGCAGTTCTTC.